This T cell receptor beta chain was sequenced during a study of radiation and T cells in renal cell carcinoma. This clone showed up just once. Antigen specificity is unknown. Study-level results: Top tumor clonotypes rose in blood 2 weeks post-radiation, then contracted.

The protocol was immunoSEQ multiplex PCR, while the TCRdb copy is restricted to in-frame clones and leaves out a portion. The data show about 61,000 clones, with 60% to 85% seen just once and 7.3% held by the top ten. Germline values: CDR1 KGHSH, CDR2 LQKENI. Trimming took off 5 bases at V and 2 bases at J, with 19 bases between the two ends. This CDR3 has 16 amino acids. Described time point: baseline pretreatment blood. The treatment was: 15 Gy SBRT to primary tumor, nephrectomy 4 weeks later. Sequencing used blood, obtained from a patient whose treatment included radiotherapy and nephrectomy. This clonotype was obtained from a man aged 55 to 69 with renal cell carcinoma. V gene TRBV18 combines with J gene TRBJ2-7; tentatively, D is TRBD2 (6 bases). CDR3 in DNA: TGTGCCAGCTCAATTCTTCCGGGACTGAGAACCTACGAGCAGTACTTC. As protein: CASSILPGLRTYEQYF.